The clone carrying this T cell receptor (beta chain) was detected a few times. What it recognizes is unknown. The entry originates in a study of T cells after yellow fever vaccination. As for the study in general: Fractions with few cells were prepared using SMART-Seq v4 Ultra Low Input. Findings and limits, study-wide: Reappearance after the booster was seen for most primary-vaccination clones, at 95% to 97% CD4 and 80% to 90% CD8. A minor fraction of clonotypes spanned both CD4 and CD8 compartments.

The V and J ends lost 2 bases and 3 bases, in that order; junction bases with no gene match: 9. This CDR3 contains 19 residues. Germline lookup yields CDR1 LNHDA and CDR2 SQIVND (reference sequence). Production of TCR cDNA was by 5'RACE template switching, which also added a universal primer site and UMIs. MiXCR, applied by TCRdb to the 5' RACE reads, yields one record per CDR3 protein. The table lists some 350,000 distinct CDR3 sequences, 6.2% of them singletons. The starting material was PBMCs, obtained 5 days after the yellow fever booster vaccination. This clonotype was obtained from a man aged 30-40 years who received the YFV17D yellow fever vaccine. J is TRBJ2-3 and V is TRBV19; TRBD2 aligns across 15 bases. CDR3 loop: CASSIPRTSGRAGTDTQYF. Written as DNA, the CDR3 is TGTGCCAGTAGTATACCACGGACTAGCGGGAGGGCCGGTACAGATACGCAGTATTTT. Variable domain in full (rest from reference TRBV19 and TRBJ2-3): DGGITQSPKYLFRKEGQNVTLSCEQNLNHDAMYWYRQDPGQGLRLIYYSQIVNDFQKGDIAEGYSVSREKKESFPLTVTSAQKNPTAFYLCASSIPRTSGRAGTDTQYFGPGTRLTVL.